This TCR beta chain was obtained from a study of blood T cell repertoires in COVID-19. The wider study: From T cells, B-cell-depleted T cells, or PBMCs came the material, which was cDNA or gDNA.

This table comes from immunoSEQ multiplex PCR, and its TCRdb copy is limited to in-frame clones, with some not included. This table has about 98,000 clones, roughly 92% appearing once. V dropped 8 bases and J dropped 5; count of bases not matched to a gene: 13. Germline-derived CDR1 and CDR2 are WSHSY and SAAADI. The CDR3 runs 15 residues. The V call is TRBV10-2, the J call TRBJ1-2, with 8 bases matching TRBD1. The clonotype was recovered from a woman aged 45-60 years with COVID-19, enrolled during active disease. The specimen was peripheral blood. The CDR3 DNA sequence: TGCGCCAGCCGAGGGCTAGGGACAGGAGCATATGGCTACACCTTC. This translates into CASRGLGTGAYGYTF.